A selection of T cell receptor beta chains follows, all from one sample in a study of T cell responses to AZD1222 COVID-19 vaccine. The assay was immunoSEQ multiplex PCR, and TCRdb's table has in-frame clones only and misses some. The data show around 160,000 clones, roughly nine tenths seen once. Specimen: peripheral blood, collected 28 days after the second AZD1222 dose. These receptor sequences come from an adult who received the AZD1222 COVID-19 vaccine. Both conserved end residues are part of each CDR3. A D gene is named only where the DNA matches it firmly. For some rows the clone size is stated as once, few or many, or as a class when expanded; others skip it.

TRBV7-9	TRBD1	15	.	TRBJ1-5	CASSPGTGALQPQHF	TGTGCCAGCAGCCCAGGGACAGGGGCGCTTCAGCCCCAGCATTTT
TRBV4-1	.	20	.	TRBJ2-4	CASSPAWTGREAIAKNIQYF	TGCGCCAGCAGCCCCGCTTGGACAGGGAGGGAGGCTATAGCCAAAAACATTCAGTACTTC
TRBV2	.	13	.	TRBJ2-2	CASVGAGGGELFF	TGTGCCAGCGTGGGGGCCGGAGGCGGGGAGCTGTTTTTT
TRBV3-1/TRBV3-2	TRBD1	15	.	TRBJ1-5	CASSSTGGALQPQHF	TGTGCCAGCAGCTCTACAGGGGGCGCCCTACAGCCCCAGCATTTT
TRBV9	TRBD2	14	once	TRBJ2-3	CASSLSGKLDTQYF	TGTGCCAGCAGCCTTAGCGGGAAATTAGATACGCAGTATTTT
TRBV19	.	19	.	TRBJ1-5	CASSIPLLRGSVRNQPQHF	TGTGCCAGTAGTATTCCTTTGTTAAGGGGGTCTGTTCGCAATCAGCCCCAGCATTTT
TRBV12-3/TRBV12-4	.	13	.	TRBJ2-2	CASRFQGTGELFF	TGTGCCAGCAGGTTCCAGGGTACCGGGGAGCTGTTTTTT
TRBV27	.	11	.	TRBJ2-7	CASGTLYEQYF	TGTGCCAGCGGAACTTTGTACGAGCAGTACTTC
TRBV7-8	TRBD1	14	.	TRBJ2-7	CASSLGTGNYEQYF	TGTGCCAGCAGCTTGGGGACAGGAAACTACGAGCAGTACTTC
TRBV19	.	15	once	TRBJ1-2	CASSIGRVANYGYTF	TGTGCCAGTAGTATAGGACGGGTGGCTAACTATGGCTACACCTTC
TRBV6-2/TRBV6-3	.	16	once	TRBJ1-5	CASSYSIGQINQPQHF	TGTGCCAGCAGTTACTCGATAGGACAGATCAATCAGCCCCAGCATTTT
TRBV27	.	13	.	TRBJ2-7	CASRPGDLYEQYF	TGTGCCAGCAGGCCAGGGGACCTCTACGAGCAGTACTTC
TRBV4-1	TRBD2	20	.	TRBJ2-5	CASSQDRDLREGLGGETQYF	TGCGCCAGCAGCCAAGATCGAGACTTGCGGGAGGGCCTCGGCGGCGAGACCCAGTACTTC
TRBV5-4	.	18	.	TRBJ1-5	CASSLQGLGTGGNQPQHF	TGTGCCAGCAGCTTGCAGGGGCTGGGTACGGGGGGCAATCAGCCCCAGCATTTT
TRBV7-8	.	13	.	TRBJ2-7	CASSPSRIGEQYF	TGTGCCAGCAGCCCAAGCAGGATTGGCGAGCAGTACTTC
TRBV5-4	TRBD1	13	.	TRBJ1-2	CASSEGTGNGYTF	TGTGCCAGCAGCGAGGGGACAGGCAATGGCTACACCTTC
TRBV7-9	.	14	.	TRBJ1-2	CASSLGTGNYGYTF	TGTGCCAGCAGCTTAGGAACAGGAAACTATGGCTACACCTTC
TRBV3-1/TRBV3-2	TRBD2	15	once	TRBJ2-7	CASSQDMSGGYEQYF	TGTGCCAGCAGCCAAGATATGTCGGGGGGCTACGAGCAGTACTTC
TRBV30	.	14	.	TRBJ1-6	CAWSDDSYNSPLHF	TGTGCCTGGAGTGACGACAGCTATAATTCACCCCTCCACTTT
TRBV5-4	TRBD2	14	.	TRBJ2-3	CASRSELAGDTQYF	TGTGCCAGCAGATCAGAACTAGCGGGAGATACGCAGTATTTT
TRBV18	.	13	few	TRBJ1-6	CASSPQANSPLHF	TGTGCCAGCTCACCACAGGCTAATTCACCCCTCCACTTT
TRBV30	TRBD2	16	.	TRBJ2-1	CASGLAGGPYGNEQFF	TGTGCCTCGGGACTAGCGGGAGGGCCTTACGGCAATGAGCAGTTCTTC
TRBV7-9	TRBD2	17	.	TRBJ2-2	CASSSFGLAGATGELFF	TGTGCCAGCAGCTCATTCGGACTAGCGGGGGCCACCGGGGAGCTGTTTTTT
TRBV2	.	11	once	TRBJ2-7	CASRGGYEQYF	TGTGCCAGCAGGGGTGGATACGAGCAGTACTTC
TRBV6-6	TRBD1	16	.	TRBJ1-5	CASSNDRGSSNQPQHF	TGTGCCAGCAGCAACGACAGGGGGTCTAGCAATCAGCCCCAGCATTTT
TRBV6-6	.	13	.	TRBJ1-2	CASGVRGGYGYTF	TGTGCCAGCGGAGTCCGGGGAGGCTATGGCTACACCTTC
TRBV19	.	16	.	TRBJ1-5	CASKSKGTGRNQPQHF	TGTGCCAGTAAGAGTAAAGGAACAGGGCGGAATCAGCCCCAGCATTTT
TRBV7-8	TRBD2	16	.	TRBJ2-1	CASSSLAGGPYNEQFF	TGTGCCAGCAGCTCCTTAGCGGGAGGGCCCTACAATGAGCAGTTCTTC